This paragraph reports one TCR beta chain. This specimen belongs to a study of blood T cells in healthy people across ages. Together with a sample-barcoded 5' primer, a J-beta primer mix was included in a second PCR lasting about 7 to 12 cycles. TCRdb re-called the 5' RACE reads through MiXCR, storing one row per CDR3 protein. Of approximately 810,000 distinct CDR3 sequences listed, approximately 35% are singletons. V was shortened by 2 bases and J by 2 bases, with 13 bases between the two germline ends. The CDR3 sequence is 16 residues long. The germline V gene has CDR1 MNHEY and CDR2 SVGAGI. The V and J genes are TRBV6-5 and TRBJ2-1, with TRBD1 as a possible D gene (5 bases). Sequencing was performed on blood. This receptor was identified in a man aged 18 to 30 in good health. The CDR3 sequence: CASSYGARSAYNEQFF. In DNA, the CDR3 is TGTGCCAGCAGTTACGGGGCTAGATCCGCCTACAATGAGCAGTTCTTC.